This T cell receptor (beta chain) was found in a study of T cell repertoires in cytomegalovirus infection. Study-wide context: CMV infection together with matching HLA type was indicated by public TCR beta signatures. Findings of the study overall: There were HLA-C-restricted CMV-specific TCR beta clonotypes dominating the ex vivo response. Summed public TCR beta family frequency identified CMV carriers bearing the relevant HLA.

This clonotype has just a few counts. The antigen remains undetermined. Germline and junction disagree at one end, which may indicate a read error. Germline-derived CDR1 and CDR2 are SGHVS and FNYEAQ. The CDR3 covers 12 residues. TCRdb independently ran MiXCR on the reads; one entry per CDR3 protein. The sample records about 160,000 distinct CDR3 sequences, roughly 18% being singletons. V gene TRBV7-6 combines with J gene TRBJ1-5; D is ambiguous. This sequence originates from a human donor in good health (CMV status not recorded). Some clones in this sample may be carry-over from other donors' samples. Sequencing input: CD8+ T cells from PBMCs. This CDR3 is CASSSGDGIMTF. Written as DNA, the CDR3 is TGTGCCAGCAGCTCTGGTGACGGAATAATGACTTTT. The whole variable domain, filled in from reference TRBV7-6 and TRBJ1-5, reads GAGVSQSPRYKVTKRGQDVALRCDPISGHVSLYWYRQALGQGPEFLTYFNYEAQQDKSGLPNDRFSAERPEGSISTLTIQRTEQRDSAMYRCASSSGDGIMTFGDGTRLSIL.